This T cell receptor (beta chain) was recorded in a study of chemoradiotherapy in HPV16-positive cancers. Only in-frame clones appear in the TCRdb table, and some are missing; sequencing was by immunoSEQ multiplex PCR. In the table there are 7,000 to 9,000 clones, about 74% of which are singletons. The CDR3 contains 13 residues. Trimming cost V 7 bases and J 6 bases, with 16 bases left between them. Looked up from germline, CDR1 is SNHLY and CDR2 is FYNNEI. The chain carries TRBV2 and TRBJ2-7; D is unresolved. The clonotype originates from a human donor with HPV-associated anogenital cancer. Sequencing used tumor tissue, obtained from a patient who underwent chemoradiotherapy. The CDR3 sequence: CASKAVPSSEQYF. The CDR3 nucleotides are TGTGCCAGCAAGGCCGTCCCCTCTAGCGAGCAGTACTTC. The full variable domain, with the rest looked up from reference TRBV2 and TRBJ2-7, is EPEVTQTPSHQVTQMGQEVILRCVPISNHLYFYWYRQILGQKVEFLVSFYNNEISEKSEIFDDQFSVERPDGSNFTLKIRSTKLEDSAMYFCASKAVPSSEQYFGPGTRLTVT.